This TCR beta chain came from a study of tissue T cells after allogeneic stem cell transplantation. Findings of the study overall: Blood and spleen captured only part of the tissue TCR repertoire. Anatomically similar tissues had similar TCR repertoires within each patient.

The ends lost 1 base at V and 6 bases at J; junction bases unmatched: 0. CDR1 is NSQYPW and CDR2 is LRSPGD in the germline V gene (reference sequence). The CDR3 is 13 residues long. Regarding this clone: Antigen unknown. Germline and genes: mouse. The read gets to within 1 residue of the CDR3 end, and the germline J gene fills in the rest.

TCRbeta CDR3 was sequenced at survey depth with template counts. The repertoire was sequenced with immunoSEQ multiplex PCR; TCRdb's copy has only in-frame clones and lacks some. This repertoire shows roughly 51,000 clones, 73% found once; its top ten account for around 0.6%. Material: sorted cells pooled from one or two spleens. The chain combines TRBV1 with TRBJ2-1; 7 bases are shared with TRBD2. The clonotype originates from a pool of C57BL/6 mice in good health. The part of the CDR3 DNA that was read is TGCACCTGCAGTGCAGTGGGGGGTGCTGAGCAGTTC. Encoded protein: CTCSAVGGAEQF. The full CDR3 is CTCSAVGGAEQFF.